Each of the 18 T cell receptor beta chains below was sequenced from the same sample in a study of glioma-infiltrating T cells. TCR alpha and beta CDR3 regions were amplified from RNA using iRepertoire nested multiplex PCR. MiXCR, applied by TCRdb to the multiplex PCR reads, yields one record per CDR3 protein. This table has approximately 130,000 distinct CDR3 sequences, approximately 26% appearing once. Sequencing was done on a sample of glioma tissue, nonneoplastic brain tissue, or PBMCs (not recorded which). The receptors derive from a human donor with low-grade glioma or glioblastoma, undergoing nonglioma brain surgery, or in good health (not recorded which).

The chain joins TRBV20-1 to TRBJ2-3; 11 bases map to TRBD2. The CDR3 extends over 16 amino acids. V shed 0 bases and J 5 bases; nucleotides not matched to a gene: 7. Germline CDR1 is DFQATT and CDR2 is SNEGSKA (reference sequence). CDR3 sequence (DNA): TGCAGTGCTAGAGATTTCGTGCTAGCGGGGGGAGATACGCAGTATTTT. The encoded protein is CSARDFVLAGGDTQYF.

The chain has TRBV2 and TRBJ2-3, with D possibly TRBD1 on 6 matching bases. Per the germline V gene, CDR1 is SNHLY and CDR2 is FYNNEI. Trimming took 6 bases from V and 5 from J, leaving 18 bases between them. The CDR3 has 15 residues. CDR3 sequence (DNA): TGTGCCAGCAGAAGGGACATTGGGTCCGGAGATACGCAGTATTTT. Amino acid sequence: CASRRDIGSGDTQYF.

This clonotype has a handful of counts. The CDR3 nucleotides are TGTGCCAGCTCACCGGGCTTCCCAGATACGCAGTATTTT. Amino acids: CASSPGFPDTQYF. The chain combines TRBV18 with TRBJ2-3; D not certain. Trimming took off 3 bases at V and 4 bases at J, with 8 bases between the two ends. The CDR3 is made up of 13 amino acids. Per the germline V gene, CDR1 is KGHSH and CDR2 is LQKENI.

The rearrangement uses TRBV19 and TRBJ1-1, with D unclear. The V and J ends lost 0 bases and 1 base respectively, with 9 bases between them. Germline V gives CDR1 LNHDA, CDR2 SQIVND (reference sequence). CDR3 length: 15 amino acids. The CDR3 reads CASSIDAGENTEAFF. The CDR3 DNA follows: TGTGCCAGTAGTATAGACGCTGGGGAGAACACTGAAGCTTTCTTT.

The chain carries TRBV5-1 and TRBJ1-6, with TRBD1 as a possible D gene (6 bases). V lost 7 bases to trimming and J lost 6 bases, with 14 bases between them. Germline CDR1 and CDR2: SGHRS and YFSETQ. The CDR3 consists of 14 residues. CDR3 amino acids: CASELGGGNSPLHF. Here the CDR3 DNA reads TGCGCCAGCGAATTGGGGGGCGGTAATTCACCCCTCCACTTT.

This clonotype was observed a handful of times. This chain joins TRBV2 and TRBJ2-7; 9 positions agree with TRBD2. The germline CDR1 and CDR2 sequences are SNHLY and FYNNEI. The CDR3 totals 15 residues. With V trimmed by 3 bases and J by 3 bases, 6 bases remained unmatched. The CDR3 here is CASSDGLAGNYEQYV. CDR3 sequence (DNA): TGTGCCAGCAGTGACGGTCTAGCGGGGAACTACGAGCAGTACGTC.

In its sample, this clonotype was seen many times. This chain uses TRBV15 with TRBJ1-2; D remains unclear. The CDR3 is 17 amino acids. The germline V gene encodes CDR1 LNHNV and CDR2 YYDKDF (reference sequence). Trimming stripped 8 bases from V and 4 bases from J, with 26 bases between. CDR3 amino acids: CATGDPGSPRAGYGYTF. The CDR3 DNA is TGTGCCACCGGCGATCCGGGCAGCCCTCGTGCCGGCTATGGCTACACCTTC.

CDR3 sequence (DNA): TGTGCCAGCAGCCAGGGGATCGCCTACGAGCAGTACGTC. Its translation is CASSQGIAYEQYV. J is TRBJ2-7 and V is TRBV7-8, with a weak D call TRBD1 (6 bases). Germline V gene sequence: CDR1 SGHVS, CDR2 FQNEAQ. This CDR3 region has 13 residues. V lost 5 bases and J 2 bases, leaving 10 bases between the germline ends.

The chain recombines TRBV7-9 with TRBJ1-2, with D hard to call. This CDR3 spans 13 amino acids. Trimming removed 7 bases at V and 6 bases at J, with 15 bases between. Germline CDR1 and CDR2: SEHNR and FQNEAQ (reference sequence). CDR3 bases: TGTGCCAGCACCCCACCCTCCGGGGATGGCTACACCTTC. This sequence encodes CASTPPSGDGYTF. Complete variable domain (other parts from reference TRBV7-9 and TRBJ1-2): DTGVSQNPRHKITKRGQNVTFRCDPISEHNRLYWYRQTLGQGPEFLTYFQNEAQLEKSRLLSDRFSAERPKGSFSTLEIQRTEQGDSAMYLCASTPPSGDGYTFGSGTRLTVV.

J is TRBJ1-4 and V is TRBV18; 7 nucleotides align to TRBD1. The germline gives CDR1 KGHSH, CDR2 LQKENI. This CDR3 region has 15 residues. V dropped 3 bases and J dropped 5; count of bases not matched to a gene: 6. The CDR3 here is CASSPSQGNNEKLFF. As DNA, the CDR3 is TGTGCCAGCTCACCCTCACAGGGGAACAATGAAAAACTGTTTTTT. Drawing the rest from reference TRBV18 and TRBJ1-4, the complete variable domain is NAGVMQNPRHLVRRRGQEARLRCSPMKGHSHVYWYRQLPEEGLKFMVYLQKENIIDESGMPKERFSAEFPKEGPSILRIQQVVRGDSAAYFCASSPSQGNNEKLFFGSGTQLSVL.

The CDR3 protein is CASSSNSGNTIYF. CDR3 sequence (DNA): TGTGCCAGCAGTAGTAACTCTGGAAACACCATATATTTT. V gene TRBV27 combines with J gene TRBJ1-3; no clear D gene. This CDR3 has 13 residues. CDR1 is MNHEY and CDR2 is SMNVEV in the germline V gene (reference sequence). Trimming stripped 5 bases from V and 0 bases from J, with 5 bases between.

V usage is TRBV7-2 and J usage is TRBJ2-3; D remains ambiguous. The ends were cut back, 2 bases at V and 5 bases at J, with 8 bases in the middle. CDR1 is SGHTA and CDR2 is FQGNSA in the germline V gene. The CDR3 contains 13 residues. The CDR3 region has the DNA TGTGCCAGCAGCTTATGGGGAAAAGATACGCAGTATTTT. Amino acids: CASSLWGKDTQYF.

This clonotype was found a few times. The chain uses TRBV2 and TRBJ1-5; D might be TRBD1 (6 bases). Trimming removed 2 bases at V and 2 bases at J, with 13 bases between. This CDR3 is built from 16 residues. Germline loops: CDR1 SNHLY, CDR2 FYNNEI. DNA for the CDR3: TGTGCCAGCAGTGAATCGGGGGGGCGCGGCAATCAGCCCCAGCATTTT. Translation: CASSESGGRGNQPQHF.

The V gene is TRBV7-9, the J gene TRBJ2-7, with 7 positions matching TRBD1. CDR3 length equals 14 residues. Germline CDR1 SEHNR, CDR2 FQNEAQ (reference sequence). V lost 5 bases and J lost 4; bases outside the gene matches: 8. As DNA, the CDR3 is TGTGCCAGCAGCCCCGGGACAGCCGGGTACGAGCAGTACGTC. Protein: CASSPGTAGYEQYV.

This clonotype is labeled medium-sized. V usage is TRBV27 and J usage is TRBJ1-1; D ambiguous. Germline CDR1 and CDR2: MNHEY and SMNVEV (reference sequence). This CDR3 is 15 amino acids long. Trimming removed 6 bases at V and 4 bases at J, with 18 bases between. The CDR3 sequence is CASSPFEGLSTEAFF. The CDR3 bases are TGTGCCAGCAGCCCGTTCGAGGGCTTGAGCACTGAAGCTTTCTTT.

This clonotype was detected many times. The genes are TRBV20-1 and TRBJ1-2, with D unclear. Germline values: CDR1 DFQATT, CDR2 SNEGSKA (reference sequence). V was shortened by 6 bases and J by 4 bases, with 12 bases between the two germline ends. The CDR3 consists of 12 residues. Written as DNA, the CDR3 is TGCAGTGCCCCGGAGAGCCGCTATGGCTACACCTTC. It specifies CSAPESRYGYTF.

This clonotype was seen a few times. This sequence joins TRBV20-1 and TRBJ1-5, with TRBD1 matching 7 bases. V lost 0 bases and J lost 0; bases outside the gene matches: 14. Germline values: CDR1 DFQATT, CDR2 SNEGSKA (reference sequence). The length of the CDR3 is 19 residues. This chain's CDR3 is CSAREAGGYRTNSNQPQHF. CDR3 DNA: TGCAGTGCTAGAGAAGCAGGGGGATACCGCACCAATAGCAATCAGCCCCAGCATTTT.

This clonotype was seen many times. The chain has TRBV6-1 and TRBJ1-2; D perhaps matches TRBD1 (6 bases). Between the trimmed V and J ends, which lost 1 base and 5 bases, there was a span of 14 bases. Germline lookup yields CDR1 MNHNS and CDR2 SASEGT. This CDR3 has 15 amino acids. The CDR3 DNA sequence: TGTGCCAGCAGTGAAGGCTCAGGGGTAGGGTATGGCTACACCTTC. Residues: CASSEGSGVGYGYTF.